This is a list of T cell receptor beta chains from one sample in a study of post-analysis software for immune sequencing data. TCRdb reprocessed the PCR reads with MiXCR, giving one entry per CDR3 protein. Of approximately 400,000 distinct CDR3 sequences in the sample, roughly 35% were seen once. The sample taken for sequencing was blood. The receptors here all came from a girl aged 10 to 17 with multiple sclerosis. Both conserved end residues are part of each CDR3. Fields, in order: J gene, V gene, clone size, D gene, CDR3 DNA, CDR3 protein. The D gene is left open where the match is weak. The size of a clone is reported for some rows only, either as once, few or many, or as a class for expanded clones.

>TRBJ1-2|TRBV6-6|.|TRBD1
TGTGCCAGCAGCCTGAAAACACAGGGGGCGCGGGGCTACACCTTC
CASSLKTQGARGYTF
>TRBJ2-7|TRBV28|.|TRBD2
TGTGCCGTCGCAGGCGGGGGCTCCTACGAGCAGTACTTC
CAVAGGGSYEQYF
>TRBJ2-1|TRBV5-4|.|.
TGTGCCAGCAGCTTGGCGGTATTGGGGGCGCAGTTCTTC
CASSLAVLGAQFF
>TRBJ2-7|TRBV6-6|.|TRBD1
TGTGCCAGCAGGTTGGGACAGAACTCCTACGAGCAGTACTTC
CASRLGQNSYEQYF
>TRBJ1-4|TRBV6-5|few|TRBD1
TGTGCCAGCGGACCTCGACAGGGGAGGAATGAAAAACTGTTTTTT
CASGPRQGRNEKLFF
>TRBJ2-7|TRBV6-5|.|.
TGTGCCAGCTCGGGATCGCCTGGTCCCTACGAGCAGTACTTC
CASSGSPGPYEQYF
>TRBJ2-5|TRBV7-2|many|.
TGTGCCAGCAGCCCCGGGACCCCCCAGTACTTC
CASSPGTPQYF
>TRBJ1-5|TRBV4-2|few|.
TGTGCCAGCAGCCAAGAGAGACGACAGCCCCAGCATTTT
CASSQERRQPQHF
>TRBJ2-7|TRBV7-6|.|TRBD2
TGTGCCAGCAGCTCGAAGCCTCTAAGCGGGGTTTACGAGCAGTACTTC
CASSSKPLSGVYEQYF
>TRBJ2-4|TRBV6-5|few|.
TGTGCCAGCAGCCGGGGTGGAGCCAAAAACATTCAGTACTTC
CASSRGGAKNIQYF
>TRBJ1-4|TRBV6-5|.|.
TGTGCCAGCAGTTACTCCGGGGGTGCTAATGAAAAACTGTTTTTT
CASSYSGGANEKLFF
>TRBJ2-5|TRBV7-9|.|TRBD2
TGTGCCAGCAGCTTGGAGGAGCTAGCGGGGGCCGAACAAGAGACCCAGTACTTC
CASSLEELAGAEQETQYF
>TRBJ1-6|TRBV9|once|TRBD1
TGTGCCAGCAGCGTACGGACAGGTCAATCACCCCTCCACTTT
CASSVRTGQSPLHF
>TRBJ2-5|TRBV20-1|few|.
TGCAGTGCTAGGGACCCTAGCACCCAAGAGACCCAGTACTTC
CSARDPSTQETQYF
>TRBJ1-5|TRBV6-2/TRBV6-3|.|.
TGTGCCAGCAGTTACAGGGGATGGCAGCCCCAGCATTTT
CASSYRGWQPQHF
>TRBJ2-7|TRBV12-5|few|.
TGTGCTAGTGGTTCTGTCCGGGGGCCCTCGAGTAGCGAGCAGTACTTC
CASGSVRGPSSSEQYF
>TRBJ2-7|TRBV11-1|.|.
TGTGCCAGCAGCCCCTGGGGGCGCCACTCCTACGAGCAGTACTTC
CASSPWGRHSYEQYF
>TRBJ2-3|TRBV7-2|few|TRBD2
TGTGCTTCGGGGGGGTTCACAGATACGCAGTATTTT
CASGGFTDTQYF
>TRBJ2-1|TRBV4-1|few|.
TGCGCCAGCAGCCAAGCGGACGCTTACTCCTACAATGAGCAGTTCTTC
CASSQADAYSYNEQFF
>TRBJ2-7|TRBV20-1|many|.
TGCAGTGCTAGAAACAGAAACTACGAGCAGTACTTC
CSARNRNYEQYF
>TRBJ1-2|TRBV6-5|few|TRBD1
TGTGCCAGCACCAGGGACAGAAGAGCCCTCTATGGCTACACCTTC
CASTRDRRALYGYTF
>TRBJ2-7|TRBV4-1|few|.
TGCGCCAGCAGCCAAGTAGACAGGCCCCACGAGCAGTACTTC
CASSQVDRPHEQYF
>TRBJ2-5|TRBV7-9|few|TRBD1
TGTGCCAGCAGCTTAACAGGGACAGGGGATCAAGAGACCCAGTACTTC
CASSLTGTGDQETQYF
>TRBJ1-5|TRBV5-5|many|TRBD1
TGTGCCAGCAGCCCCCAGGACAGGGGGCCGAATCAGCCCCAGCATTTT
CASSPQDRGPNQPQHF
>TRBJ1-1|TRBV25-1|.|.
TGTGCCAGCAGTCCCCGGGGGGAGGGCCCTGAAGCTTTCTTT
CASSPRGEGPEAFF
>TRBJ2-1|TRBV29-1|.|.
TGCAGCGTTGAAACAGGGCGAGACAATGAGCAGTTCTTC
CSVETGRDNEQFF
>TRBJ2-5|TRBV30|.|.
TGTGCCTGGAGGACAGTGGAAGAGACCCAGTACTTC
CAWRTVEETQYF